This T cell receptor beta chain was identified during a study of T cells after yellow fever vaccination. General study findings and limits: There was a small share of clonotypes that showed up in both the CD4 and CD8 compartments. Booster samples showed a return of most primary-vaccination clones (roughly 96% CD4, about 87% CD8).

Template switching by 5'RACE produced TCR cDNA, adding a universal primer site and UMIs. Each CDR3 protein gets one entry after TCRdb re-called the 5' RACE reads with MiXCR. The sample gives roughly 120,000 distinct CDR3 sequences, 8.4% of which show up once; 25% is in the top ten. Germline V gives CDR1 MNHEY, CDR2 SMNVEV (reference sequence). V dropped 2 bases and J dropped 4 bases, with 20 bases sitting between them. The CDR3 is made up of 17 amino acids. This clonotype was counted at least ten times. Its antigen is still unknown. The sample was CD8+ T cells sorted from PBMCs, taken 45 days after the yellow fever booster vaccination. The J gene is TRBJ2-5, the V gene TRBV27; possibly TRBD2 for D (6 bases). The clonotype originates from a young man who received the YFV17D yellow fever vaccine. The CDR3 sequence is CASSLDPPEGSTETQYF. CDR3 coding DNA: TGTGCCAGCAGTTTAGATCCCCCGGAGGGCTCGACAGAGACCCAGTACTTC.